The 7 T cell receptor beta chains in this list originate from one sample, sequenced in a study of PD-L1 blockade in urothelial cancer. Sequenced by immunoSEQ multiplex PCR; TCRdb stores in-frame clones only, minus some. The profile shows about 130,000 clones, around 86% of them singletons. Time point meaning: peripheral blood 6 weeks after treatment start. The specimen comprised PBMCs, sampled around atezolizumab (anti-PD-L1) treatment. All receptors derive from a man aged 45-65 years with urothelial cancer.

CDR3 sequence (DNA): TGTGCCAGCAGCTTCTCGCCGGGACTAGCGGCCAATGAGCAGTTCTTC. It specifies CASSFSPGLAANEQFF. The rearrangement joins TRBV5-4 to TRBJ2-1, with 11 bases aligning to TRBD2. The CDR3 loop spans 16 amino acids. V lost 2 bases, J lost 6 bases, and 7 bases stayed unmatched. Germline CDR1 SGHNT, CDR2 YYREEE (reference sequence).

The J gene is TRBJ2-5, the V gene TRBV7-2; 7 bases match TRBD1. With V trimmed by 4 bases and J by 0 bases, 8 bases remained unmatched. The CDR3 consists of 16 residues. CDR1 and CDR2 (germline): SGHTA, FQGNSA. The CDR3 DNA reads TGTGCCAGCAGCTACCGACAGGGAGAGTACCAAGAGACCCAGTACTTC. This translates into CASSYRQGEYQETQYF.

In its sample, this clone was seen a few times. DNA for the CDR3: TGTGCCAGCGGCGGCCATAGTGCGGATACGCAGTATTTT. This sequence encodes CASGGHSADTQYF. The chain carries TRBV6-1 and TRBJ2-3; D not resolved. Germline V lookup: CDR1 MNHNS, CDR2 SASEGT. Trimming shortened V by 8 bases and J by 6 bases, and 15 bases separated the two germline ends. The CDR3 covers 13 residues.

This chain uses TRBV27 with TRBJ2-2; D is unclear. The CDR3 runs 14 residues. CDR1 and CDR2 from the germline V gene are MNHEY and SMNVEV (reference sequence). V dropped 8 bases and J dropped 0 bases, with 10 bases sitting between them. CDR3 DNA sequence: TGTGCCAGCGTTGAGACTCCGAACACCGGGGAGCTGTTTTTT. It is translated as CASVETPNTGELFF.

The J gene is TRBJ2-1, the V gene TRBV11-1; TRBD2 might be the D (5 bases). Per the germline V gene, CDR1 is SGHAT and CDR2 is FQDESV (reference sequence). The V end was cut by 6 bases, the J end by 5 bases, with 11 bases between. The CDR3 has 13 residues. CDR3 DNA: TGTGCCAGCAGACAAGGACTGGACAATGAGCAGTTCTTC. Translation gives CASRQGLDNEQFF.

This chain uses TRBV4-1 with TRBJ2-7; a weak D match, TRBD1 (6 bases). Germline V gives CDR1 MGHRA, CDR2 YSYEKL. Trimming removed 5 bases from V and 0 bases from J, with 14 bases in between. The CDR3 spans 15 residues. The CDR3 reads CASSKGPGDSYEQYF. CDR3 nucleotides: TGCGCCAGCAGCAAAGGGCCAGGGGACTCCTACGAGCAGTACTTC.

V gene TRBV27 combines with J gene TRBJ2-5; D perhaps matches TRBD2 (6 bases). The CDR3 has 15 amino acids. Trimming pared 6 bases from V and 8 bases from J, leaving 22 bases between. CDR1 and CDR2 from the germline V gene are MNHEY and SMNVEV (reference sequence). The CDR3 reads CASSPGRRGIGTQYF. The CDR3 bases are TGTGCCAGCAGCCCTGGCCGGCGGGGCATTGGAACCCAGTACTTC.